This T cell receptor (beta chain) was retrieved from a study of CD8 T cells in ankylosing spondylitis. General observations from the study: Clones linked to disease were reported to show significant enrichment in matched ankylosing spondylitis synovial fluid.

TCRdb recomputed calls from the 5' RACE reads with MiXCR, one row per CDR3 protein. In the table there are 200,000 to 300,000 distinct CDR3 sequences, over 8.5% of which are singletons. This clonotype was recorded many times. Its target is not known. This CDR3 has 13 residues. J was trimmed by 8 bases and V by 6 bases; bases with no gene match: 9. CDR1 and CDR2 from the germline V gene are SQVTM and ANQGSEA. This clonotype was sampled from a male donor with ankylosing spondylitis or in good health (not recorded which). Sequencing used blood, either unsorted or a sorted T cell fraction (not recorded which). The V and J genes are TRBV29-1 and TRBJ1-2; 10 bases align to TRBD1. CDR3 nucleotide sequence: TGCAGCGTGTCGGGACAGGGGATAGGAGGCTACACCTTC. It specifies CSVSGQGIGGYTF.